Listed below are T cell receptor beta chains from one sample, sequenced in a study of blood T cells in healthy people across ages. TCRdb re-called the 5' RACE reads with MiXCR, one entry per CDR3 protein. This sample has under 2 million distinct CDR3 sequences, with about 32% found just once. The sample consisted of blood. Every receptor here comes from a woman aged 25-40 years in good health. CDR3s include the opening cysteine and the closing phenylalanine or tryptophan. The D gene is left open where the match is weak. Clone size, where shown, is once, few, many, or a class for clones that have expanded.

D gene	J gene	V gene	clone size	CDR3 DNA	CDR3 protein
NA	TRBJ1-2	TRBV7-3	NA	TGTGCCGGCAGCCCCCGAGGACCGGTCCGAAAAATTGGCTACACCTTC	CAGSPRGPVRKIGYTF
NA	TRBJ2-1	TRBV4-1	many	TGCGCCAGCAGCCATTTGGCAGGCTCCAACAATGAGCAGTTCTTC	CASSHLAGSNNEQFF
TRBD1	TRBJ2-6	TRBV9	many	TGTGCCAGCAGCTCATCCCAGGGGGCTGGGGCCAACGTCCTGACTTTC	CASSSSQGAGANVLTF
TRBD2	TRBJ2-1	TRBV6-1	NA	TGTGCCAGCAGTGGGCCTAGCGGGGGGGCTCCCGGCCGTTTGAATGAGCAGTTCTTC	CASSGPSGGAPGRLNEQFF
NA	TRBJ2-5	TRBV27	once	TGTGCCAGCAGGGCCGAACCGGGGCACAATGAGCAGTACTTC	CASRAEPGHNEQYF
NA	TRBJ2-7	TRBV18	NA	TGTGCCAGCTCACCATCAGACAACTCCTACGAGCAGTACTTC	CASSPSDNSYEQYF
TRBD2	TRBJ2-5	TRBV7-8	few	TGTGCCAGCAGCTCCGCACTCCTAGGGGCACCGGGACTAGAGGGAGAGACCCAGTACTTC	CASSSALLGAPGLEGETQYF
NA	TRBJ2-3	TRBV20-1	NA	TGCAGTGCTAGGGACCTTCGAGGGCAGCAGCCAGATACGCAGTATTTT	CSARDLRGQQPDTQYF
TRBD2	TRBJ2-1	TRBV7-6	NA	TGTGCCAGCAGCCCAAAGGCTAGCGGGGCTGGTGAGCAGTTCTTC	CASSPKASGAGEQFF
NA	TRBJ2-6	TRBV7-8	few	TGTGCCAGCAGCTTAGTCCCACCTGGGGCCAACGTCCTGACTTTC	CASSLVPPGANVLTF
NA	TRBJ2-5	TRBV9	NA	TGTGCCAGCCGCCCTTCGGGAGCAGTCCAAGAGACCCAGTACTTC	CASRPSGAVQETQYF
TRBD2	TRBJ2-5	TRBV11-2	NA	TGTGCCAGCAGCTTACGGCCGAGACTAGCGGGAGGGACGGAGACCCAGTACTTC	CASSLRPRLAGGTETQYF
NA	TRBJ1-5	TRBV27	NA	TGTGCCAGCAGTTTCAACAGGGGCAATCAGCCCCAGCATTTT	CASSFNRGNQPQHF
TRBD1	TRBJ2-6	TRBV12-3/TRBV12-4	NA	TGTGCCAGCAGTCCAGGAGGGACAGGGGGGACTGGGGCCAACGTCCTGACTTTC	CASSPGGTGGTGANVLTF
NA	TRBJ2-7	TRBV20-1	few	TGCAGTGCTAGATGGCAGTCCTACGAGCAGTACTTC	CSARWQSYEQYF
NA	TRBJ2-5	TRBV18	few	TGTGCCAGCTCAACAGGGACTATTCAAGAGACCCAGTACTTC	CASSTGTIQETQYF
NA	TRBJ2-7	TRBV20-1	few	TGCAGTGCTATTCCCCCCGCAGTCTACGAGCAGTACTTC	CSAIPPAVYEQYF
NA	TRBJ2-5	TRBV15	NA	TGTGCCACCAGCAGAGAAGGACCTGTGGGCCAGTACTTC	CATSREGPVGQYF
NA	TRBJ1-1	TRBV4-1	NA	TGCGCCAGCAGCCCCCACCCAGGGGATGGTGGCACTGAAGCTTTCTTT	CASSPHPGDGGTEAFF
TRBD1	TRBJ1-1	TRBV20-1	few	TGCAGTGCTAGAGAGACAGGGCTCCTCACTGAAGCTTTCTTT	CSARETGLLTEAFF
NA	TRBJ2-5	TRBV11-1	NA	TGTGCCAGCACCCAAGTGGGTTGGGAGACCCAGTACTTC	CASTQVGWETQYF
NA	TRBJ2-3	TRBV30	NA	TGTGCCTGGATAAGGGGAAATACGCAGTATTTT	CAWIRGNTQYF
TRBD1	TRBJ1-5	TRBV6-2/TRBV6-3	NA	TGTGCCAGCAGGCCGGCAGGGGGCCTGCCCCAGCATTTT	CASRPAGGLPQHF
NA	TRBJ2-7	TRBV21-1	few	TGTGCCAGCAGCAAAGTTGGCAGAGTCAAATACGAGCAGTACTTC	CASSKVGRVKYEQYF
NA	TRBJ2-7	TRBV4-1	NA	TGCGCCAGCAGCCTCGCTGTGAGGCCAGGGCGCGAGCAGTACTTC	CASSLAVRPGREQYF
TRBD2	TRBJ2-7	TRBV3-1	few	TGTGCCAGCAGCCAACCTAGCGGGAGAGTCTACGAGCAGTACTTC	CASSQPSGRVYEQYF
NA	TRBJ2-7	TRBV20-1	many	TGCAGCGCACCAACCGAACTCTACGAGCAGTACTTC	CSAPTELYEQYF